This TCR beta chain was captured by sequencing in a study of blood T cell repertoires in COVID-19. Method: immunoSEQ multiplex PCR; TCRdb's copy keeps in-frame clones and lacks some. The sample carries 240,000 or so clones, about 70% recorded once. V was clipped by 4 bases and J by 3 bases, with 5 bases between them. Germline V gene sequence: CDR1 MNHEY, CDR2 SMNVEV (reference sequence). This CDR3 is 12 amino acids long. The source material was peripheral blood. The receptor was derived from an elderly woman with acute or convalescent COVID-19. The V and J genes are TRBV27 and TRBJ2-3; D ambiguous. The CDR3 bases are TGTGCCAGCAGTTCCCCTACAGATACGCAGTATTTT. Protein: CASSSPTDTQYF.